This T cell receptor beta chain derives from a study of vaccination and CD4 T cells after COVID-19. Sequencing of cultured CD4+ T cell DNA used the Oncomine TCR Beta short-read assay. TCRdb ran MiXCR on the PCR reads and lists one entry per CDR3 protein. The table lists over 10,000 distinct CDR3 sequences, 60% of them singletons. A remark on this clonotype: What it binds is unknown.

As to treatment: approximately 9-day PBMC culture with coronavirus spike peptide pools or control peptides (ViraFEST assay). CDR3 size: 11 residues. Deletions cut 6 bases from V and 10 bases from J, with 13 bases between. Germline V gene lookup returns CDR1 SNHLY and CDR2 FYNNEI. Study outcomes and limitations: Rising from around 19 to 38, the median of SARS-CoV-2-reactive clonotypes did not change significantly.

This chain uses TRBV2 with TRBJ2-7, with D maybe TRBD2 (7 bases). This sequence originates from a human donor who had recovered from COVID-19. Input material: CD4+ T cells from blood, cultured in vitro. This chain's CDR3 is CASRRGGSQYF. In DNA, the CDR3 is TGTGCCAGCAGGAGGGGGGGTTCCCAGTACTTC. Using reference TRBV2 and TRBJ2-7 for the parts outside the CDR3, the full variable domain is EPEVTQTPSHQVTQMGQEVILRCVPISNHLYFYWYRQILGQKVEFLVSFYNNEISEKSEIFDDQFSVERPDGSNFTLKIRSTKLEDSAMYFCASRRGGSQYFGPGTRLTVT.